A single sample is the source of the 5 T cell receptor beta chains below, sequenced in a study of T cell changes during pregnancy in multiple sclerosis. The table came from immunoSEQ multiplex PCR; TCRdb's copy has only in-frame clones and leaves some out. The sample has 40,000 to 50,000 clones; roughly 93% are singletons. The material sequenced was CD4+ T cells from peripheral blood mononuclear cells, taken in the second trimester of pregnancy. These receptors originate from a female donor in good health, enrolled as a control in a pregnancy study.

The genes are TRBV30 and TRBJ1-6; tentative D call: TRBD1 (6 bases). Deletions cut 3 bases from V and 2 bases from J, with 23 bases between. The CDR3 is 19 amino acids. Per germline, CDR1 GTSNPN and CDR2 SVGIG (reference sequence). Here the CDR3 DNA reads TGTGCCTGGAGGCTGGGAAGAGGGGGGGGGTCGACCTATAATTCACCCCTCCACTTT. Translated, it gives CAWRLGRGGGSTYNSPLHF. Together with reference TRBV30 and TRBJ1-6, the CDR3 gives the full variable domain: SQTIHQWPATLVQPVGSPLSLECTVEGTSNPNLYWYRQAAGRGLQLLFYSVGIGQISSEVPQNLSASRPQDRQFILSSKKLLLSDSGFYLCAWRLGRGGGSTYNSPLHFGNGTRLTVT.

The chain links TRBV5-4 to TRBJ2-2; possible D gene TRBD1, 5 bases. V gave up 3 bases and J gave up 7 bases, with 7 bases separating them. The CDR3 loop spans 12 amino acids. Germline V gene lookup returns CDR1 SGHNT and CDR2 YYREEE (reference sequence). The CDR3 nucleotides are TGTGCCAGCAGCTCACAGGACGGGGAGCTGTTTTTT. Translating it yields CASSSQDGELFF.

The chain joins TRBV6-6 to TRBJ2-5; D unclear. The CDR3 consists of 14 residues. Trimming stripped 5 bases from V and 2 bases from J, with 12 bases between. Germline-derived CDR1 and CDR2 are MNHNY and SVGAGI (reference sequence). This CDR3 is CASSLPGSQETQYF. The CDR3 coding sequence is TGTGCCAGCAGTCTACCCGGGTCGCAAGAGACCCAGTACTTC.

This clone came up a few times. The rearrangement joins TRBV6-1 to TRBJ1-1, with a possible D match to TRBD1 (6 bases). This CDR3 is built from 12 residues. The V end was cut by 2 bases, the J end by 11 bases, with 12 bases between. Germline-derived CDR1 and CDR2 are MNHNS and SASEGT. The CDR3 loop is CASSELGQRAFF. The CDR3 DNA follows: TGTGCCAGCAGTGAATTAGGACAGCGGGCTTTCTTT.

The chain has TRBV2 and TRBJ1-2; TRBD1 matches at 12 bases. Germline V lookup: CDR1 SNHLY, CDR2 FYNNEI. This CDR3 has 14 residues. V shed 6 bases and J 8 bases; nucleotides not matched to a gene: 7. The CDR3 region is CASSPGQGAKGYTF. CDR3 coding DNA: TGTGCCAGCAGCCCGGGACAGGGGGCAAAAGGCTACACCTTC. The full variable domain, with the rest looked up from reference TRBV2 and TRBJ1-2, is EPEVTQTPSHQVTQMGQEVILRCVPISNHLYFYWYRQILGQKVEFLVSFYNNEISEKSEIFDDQFSVERPDGSNFTLKIRSTKLEDSAMYFCASSPGQGAKGYTFGSGTRLTVV.